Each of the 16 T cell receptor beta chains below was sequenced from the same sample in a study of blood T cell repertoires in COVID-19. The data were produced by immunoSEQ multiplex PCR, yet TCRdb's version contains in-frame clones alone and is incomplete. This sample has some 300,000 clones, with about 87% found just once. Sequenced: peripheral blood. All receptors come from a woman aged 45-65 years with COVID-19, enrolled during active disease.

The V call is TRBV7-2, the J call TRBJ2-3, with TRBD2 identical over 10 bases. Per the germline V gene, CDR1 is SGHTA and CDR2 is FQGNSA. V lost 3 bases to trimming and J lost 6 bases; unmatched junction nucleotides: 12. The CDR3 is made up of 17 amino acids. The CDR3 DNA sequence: TGTGCCAGCAGCTTCCGACAAGCGGGAGGGCCGCTTGATACGCAGTATTTT. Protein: CASSFRQAGGPLDTQYF.

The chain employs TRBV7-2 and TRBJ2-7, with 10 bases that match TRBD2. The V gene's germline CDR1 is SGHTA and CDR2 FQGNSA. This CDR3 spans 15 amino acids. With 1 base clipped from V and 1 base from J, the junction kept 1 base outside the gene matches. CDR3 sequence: CASSLVAGGSYEQYF. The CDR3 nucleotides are TGTGCCAGCAGCTTAGTAGCGGGAGGTTCCTACGAGCAGTACTTC.

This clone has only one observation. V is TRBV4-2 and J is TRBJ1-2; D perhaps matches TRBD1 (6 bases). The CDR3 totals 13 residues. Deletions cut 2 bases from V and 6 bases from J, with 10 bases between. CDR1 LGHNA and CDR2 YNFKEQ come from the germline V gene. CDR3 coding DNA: TGTGCCAGCAGCCAAAAGAACAGGGATGGCTACACCTTC. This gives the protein CASSQKNRDGYTF.

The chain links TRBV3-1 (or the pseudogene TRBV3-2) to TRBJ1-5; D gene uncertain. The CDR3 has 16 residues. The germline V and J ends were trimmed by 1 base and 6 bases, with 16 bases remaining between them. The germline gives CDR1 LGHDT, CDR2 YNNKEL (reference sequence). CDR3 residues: CASSQVPTRNGQPQHF. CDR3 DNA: TGTGCCAGCAGCCAAGTTCCCACTCGTAACGGTCAGCCCCAGCATTTT.

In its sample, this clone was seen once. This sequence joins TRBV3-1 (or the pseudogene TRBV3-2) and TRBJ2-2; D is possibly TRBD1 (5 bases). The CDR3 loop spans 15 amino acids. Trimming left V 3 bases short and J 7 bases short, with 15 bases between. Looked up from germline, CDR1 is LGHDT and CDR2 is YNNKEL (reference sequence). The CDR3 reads CASSQVRGPSGELFF. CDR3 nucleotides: TGTGCCAGCAGCCAGGTTAGGGGTCCAAGCGGGGAGCTGTTTTTT.

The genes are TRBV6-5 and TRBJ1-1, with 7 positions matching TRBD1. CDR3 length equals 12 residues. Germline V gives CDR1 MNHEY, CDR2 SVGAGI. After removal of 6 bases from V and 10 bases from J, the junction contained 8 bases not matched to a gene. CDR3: CASRFRGRPAFF. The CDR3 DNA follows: TGTGCCAGCAGATTTAGGGGGCGCCCAGCTTTCTTT.

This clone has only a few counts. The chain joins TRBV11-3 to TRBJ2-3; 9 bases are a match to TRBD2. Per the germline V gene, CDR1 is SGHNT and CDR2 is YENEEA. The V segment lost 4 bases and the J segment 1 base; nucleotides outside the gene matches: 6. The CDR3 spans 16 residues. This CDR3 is CASSSRPSGGTDTQYF. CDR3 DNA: TGTGCCAGCAGCTCCCGACCTAGCGGGGGCACAGATACGCAGTATTTT.

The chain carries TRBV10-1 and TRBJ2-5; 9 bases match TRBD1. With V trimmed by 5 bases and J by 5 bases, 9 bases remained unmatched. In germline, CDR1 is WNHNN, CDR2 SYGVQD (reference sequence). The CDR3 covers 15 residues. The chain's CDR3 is CASSISRTGDETQYF. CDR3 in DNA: TGCGCCAGCAGTATTTCTCGGACAGGGGACGAGACCCAGTACTTC.

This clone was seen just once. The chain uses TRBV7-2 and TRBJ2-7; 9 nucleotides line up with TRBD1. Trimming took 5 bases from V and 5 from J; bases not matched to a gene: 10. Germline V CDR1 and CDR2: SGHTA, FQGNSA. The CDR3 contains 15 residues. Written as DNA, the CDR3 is TGTGCCAGCAGCGGAGTGGGACAGGGTACCCACGAGCAGTACTTC. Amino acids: CASSGVGQGTHEQYF.

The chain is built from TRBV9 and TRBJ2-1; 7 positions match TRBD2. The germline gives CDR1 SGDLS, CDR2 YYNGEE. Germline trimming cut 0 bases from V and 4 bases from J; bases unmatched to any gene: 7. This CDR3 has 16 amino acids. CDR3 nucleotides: TGTGCCAGCAGCGTAGAAGGCGGGAGAGCGTACAATGAGCAGTTCTTC. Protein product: CASSVEGGRAYNEQFF.

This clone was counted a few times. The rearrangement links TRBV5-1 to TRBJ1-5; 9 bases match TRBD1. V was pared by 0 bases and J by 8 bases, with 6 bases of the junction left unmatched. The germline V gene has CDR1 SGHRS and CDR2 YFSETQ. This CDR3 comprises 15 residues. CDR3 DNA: TGCGCCAGCAGCTTGGGAACAGGGGGCGCAGAGCCCCAGCATTTT. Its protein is CASSLGTGGAEPQHF.

CDR3 sequence reads: CASRGQPGLAGYEQYF. The CDR3 nucleotides are TGTGCCAGCCGTGGTCAACCGGGACTAGCGGGCTACGAGCAGTACTTC. The chain carries TRBV27 and TRBJ2-7, with 12 bases matching TRBD2. The germline gives CDR1 MNHEY, CDR2 SMNVEV (reference sequence). The CDR3 contains 16 residues. V was pared by 8 bases and J by 3 bases, with 11 bases of the junction left unmatched.

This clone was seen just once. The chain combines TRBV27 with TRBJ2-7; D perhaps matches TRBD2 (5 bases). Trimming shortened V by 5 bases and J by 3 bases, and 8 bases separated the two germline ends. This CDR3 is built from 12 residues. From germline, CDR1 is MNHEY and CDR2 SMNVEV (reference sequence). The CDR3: CASSSGNYEQYF. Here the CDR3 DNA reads TGTGCCAGCAGTAGCGGTAACTACGAGCAGTACTTC.

CDR3 coding DNA: TGTGCCAGCAGCTTACTGTTTAGCGGGTCCTACAATGAGCAGTTCTTC. The encoded protein is CASSLLFSGSYNEQFF. The J gene is TRBJ2-1, the V gene TRBV7-8, with TRBD2 identical over 7 bases. The CDR3 covers 16 residues. With V trimmed by 2 bases and J by 1 base, 5 bases remained unmatched. Per the germline V gene, CDR1 is SGHVS and CDR2 is FQNEAQ.

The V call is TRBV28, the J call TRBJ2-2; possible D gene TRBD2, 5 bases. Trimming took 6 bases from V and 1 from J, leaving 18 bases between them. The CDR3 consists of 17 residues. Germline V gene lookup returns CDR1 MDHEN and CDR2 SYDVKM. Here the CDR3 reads CASSPGGHSGNTGELFF. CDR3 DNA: TGTGCCAGCAGCCCGGGCGGGCATTCGGGGAACACCGGGGAGCTGTTTTTT.

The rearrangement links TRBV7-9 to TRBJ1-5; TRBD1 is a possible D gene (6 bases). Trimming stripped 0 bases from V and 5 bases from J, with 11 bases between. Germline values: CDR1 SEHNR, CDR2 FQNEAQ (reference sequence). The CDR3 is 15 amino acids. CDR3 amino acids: CASSLALPGDQPQHF. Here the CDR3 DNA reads TGTGCCAGCAGCTTAGCGCTCCCAGGGGATCAGCCCCAGCATTTT.